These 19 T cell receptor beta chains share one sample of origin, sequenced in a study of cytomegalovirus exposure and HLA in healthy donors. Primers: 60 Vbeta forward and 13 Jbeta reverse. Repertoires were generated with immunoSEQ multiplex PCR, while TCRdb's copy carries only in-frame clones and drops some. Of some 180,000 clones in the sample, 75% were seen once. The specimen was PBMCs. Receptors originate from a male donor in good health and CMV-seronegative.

CDR3 DNA: TGTGCCAGTAGACCGGGACTAGTGGAATTCAATGAGCAGTTCTTC. Amino acid sequence: CASRPGLVEFNEQFF. The chain carries TRBV19 and TRBJ2-1, with 8 bases identical to TRBD2. Trimming took 6 bases from V and 6 from J; bases not matched to a gene: 10. There are 15 residues in the CDR3. CDR1 is LNHDA and CDR2 is SQIVND in the germline V gene (reference sequence).

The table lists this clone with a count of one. The CDR3 loop is CAISAEEATGEDTEAFF. CDR3 DNA sequence: TGTGCCATCAGTGCCGAGGAGGCCACAGGGGAGGACACTGAAGCTTTCTTT. V and J are TRBV10-3 and TRBJ1-1; 7 bases map to TRBD1. V trimming: 4 bases; J trimming: 3 bases; junction bases outside the gene matches: 14. CDR3 length equals 17 residues. The germline V gene encodes CDR1 ENHRY and CDR2 SYGVKD.

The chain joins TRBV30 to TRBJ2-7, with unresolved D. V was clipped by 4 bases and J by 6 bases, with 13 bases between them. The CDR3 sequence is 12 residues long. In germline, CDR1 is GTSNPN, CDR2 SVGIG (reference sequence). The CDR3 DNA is TGTGCCTGGAAATCTGATCGGAGCGAGCAGTACTTC. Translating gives CAWKSDRSEQYF.

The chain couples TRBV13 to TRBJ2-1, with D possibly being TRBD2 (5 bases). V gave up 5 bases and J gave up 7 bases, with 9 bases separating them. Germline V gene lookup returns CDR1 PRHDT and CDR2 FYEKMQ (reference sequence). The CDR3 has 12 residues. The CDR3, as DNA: TGTGCCAGCAGCCATGGACTGAATGAGCAGTTCTTC. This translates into CASSHGLNEQFF.

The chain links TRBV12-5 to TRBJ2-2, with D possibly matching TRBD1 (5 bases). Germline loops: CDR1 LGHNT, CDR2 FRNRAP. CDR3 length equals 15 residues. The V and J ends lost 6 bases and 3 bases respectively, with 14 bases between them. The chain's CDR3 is CASGSGYQDTGELFF. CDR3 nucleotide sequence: TGTGCTAGTGGCTCAGGGTATCAGGACACCGGGGAGCTGTTTTTT.

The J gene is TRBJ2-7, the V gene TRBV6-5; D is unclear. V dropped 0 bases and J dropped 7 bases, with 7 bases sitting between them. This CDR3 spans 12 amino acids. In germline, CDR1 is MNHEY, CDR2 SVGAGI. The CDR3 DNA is TGTGCCAGCAGTTACTCGAGGCGGGAGCAGTACTTC. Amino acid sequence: CASSYSRREQYF.

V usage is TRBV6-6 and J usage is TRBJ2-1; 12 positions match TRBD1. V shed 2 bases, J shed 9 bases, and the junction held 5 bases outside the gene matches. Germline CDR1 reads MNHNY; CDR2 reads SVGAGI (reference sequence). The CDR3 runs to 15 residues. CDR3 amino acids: CASSYRDRGQGEQFF. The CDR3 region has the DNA TGTGCCAGCAGTTACCGGGACAGGGGGCAGGGTGAGCAGTTCTTC.

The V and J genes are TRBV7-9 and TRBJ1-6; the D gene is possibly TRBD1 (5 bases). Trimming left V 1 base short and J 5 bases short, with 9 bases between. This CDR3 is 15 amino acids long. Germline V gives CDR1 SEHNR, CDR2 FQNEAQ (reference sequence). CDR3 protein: CASSLVDSDNSPLHF. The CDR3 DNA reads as TGTGCCAGCAGCTTAGTTGACAGCGATAATTCACCCCTCCACTTT.

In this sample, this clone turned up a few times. CDR3: CASSYNNNQPQHF. The CDR3 nucleotides read TGTGCCAGCAGTTACAATAACAATCAGCCCCAGCATTTT. J is TRBJ1-5 and V is TRBV6-5; D gene ambiguous. V lost 2 bases to trimming and J lost 3 bases, with 5 bases between them. The CDR3 covers 13 residues. Per germline, CDR1 MNHEY and CDR2 SVGAGI.

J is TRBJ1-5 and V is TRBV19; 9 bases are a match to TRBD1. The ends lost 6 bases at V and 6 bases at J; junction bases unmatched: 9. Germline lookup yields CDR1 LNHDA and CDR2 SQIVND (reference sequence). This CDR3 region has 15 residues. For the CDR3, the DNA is TGTGCCAGTAGCACACGGACAGGGGTGGGTCAGCCCCAGCATTTT. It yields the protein CASSTRTGVGQPQHF.

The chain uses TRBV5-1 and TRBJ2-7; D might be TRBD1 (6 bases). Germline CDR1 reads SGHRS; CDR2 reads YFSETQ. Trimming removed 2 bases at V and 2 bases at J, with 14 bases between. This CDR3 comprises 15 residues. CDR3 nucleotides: TGCGCCAGCAGCTTTGGGTCGACAGGAACCTACGAGCAGTACTTC. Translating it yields CASSFGSTGTYEQYF.

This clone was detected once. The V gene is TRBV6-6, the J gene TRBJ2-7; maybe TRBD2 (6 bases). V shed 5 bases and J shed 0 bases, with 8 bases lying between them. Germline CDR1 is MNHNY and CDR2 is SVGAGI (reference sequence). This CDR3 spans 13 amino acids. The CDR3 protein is CASSAAGSYEQYF. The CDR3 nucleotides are TGTGCCAGCAGTGCAGCGGGCTCCTACGAGCAGTACTTC.

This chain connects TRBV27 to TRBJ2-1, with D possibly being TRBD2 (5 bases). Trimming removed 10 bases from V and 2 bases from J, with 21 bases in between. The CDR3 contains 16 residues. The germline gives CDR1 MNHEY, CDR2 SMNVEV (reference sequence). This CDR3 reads CATSSGERLTYNEQFF. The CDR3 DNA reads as TGTGCCACCTCCAGCGGTGAGCGGTTAACCTACAATGAGCAGTTCTTC.

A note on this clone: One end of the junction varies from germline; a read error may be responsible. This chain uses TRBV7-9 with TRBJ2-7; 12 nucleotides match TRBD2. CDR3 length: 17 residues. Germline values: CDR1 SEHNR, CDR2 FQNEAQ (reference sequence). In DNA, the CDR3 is TGTTCCAGCAGCTTACGCAGACTAGCGGGGGATTTCTACGAGCAGTACTTC. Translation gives CSSSLRRLAGDFYEQYF.

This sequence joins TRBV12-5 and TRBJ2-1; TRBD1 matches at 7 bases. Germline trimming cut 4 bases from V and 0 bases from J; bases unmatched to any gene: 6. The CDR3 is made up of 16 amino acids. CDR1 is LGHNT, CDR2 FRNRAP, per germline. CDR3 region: CASGSRTGNSYNEQFF. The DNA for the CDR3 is TGTGCTAGTGGTTCGCGGACAGGAAACTCCTACAATGAGCAGTTCTTC. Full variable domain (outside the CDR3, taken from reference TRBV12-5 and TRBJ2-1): DARVTQTPRHKVTEMGQEVTMRCQPILGHNTVFWYRQTMMQGLELLAYFRNRAPLDDSGMPKDRFSAEMPDATLATLKIQPSEPRDSAVYFCASGSRTGNSYNEQFFGPGTRLTVL.

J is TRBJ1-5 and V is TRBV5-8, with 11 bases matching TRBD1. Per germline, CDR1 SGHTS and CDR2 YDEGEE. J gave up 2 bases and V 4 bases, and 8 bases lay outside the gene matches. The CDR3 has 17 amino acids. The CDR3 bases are TGTGCCAGCAGCCTTTGGACAGGGGGCGAAGGCAATCAGCCCCAGCATTTT. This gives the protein CASSLWTGGEGNQPQHF.

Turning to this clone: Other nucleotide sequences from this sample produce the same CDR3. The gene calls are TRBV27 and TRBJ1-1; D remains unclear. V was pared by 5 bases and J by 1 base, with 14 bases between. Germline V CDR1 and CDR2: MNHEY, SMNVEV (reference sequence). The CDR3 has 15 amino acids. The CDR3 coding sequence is TGTGCCAGCAGTCCCGACATCTATCAGAACACTGAAGCTTTCTTT. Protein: CASSPDIYQNTEAFF.

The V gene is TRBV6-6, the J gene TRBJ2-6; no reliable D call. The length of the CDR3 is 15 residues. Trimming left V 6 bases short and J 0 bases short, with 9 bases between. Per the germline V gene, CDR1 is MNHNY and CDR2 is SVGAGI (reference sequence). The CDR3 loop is CASRSHASGANVLTF. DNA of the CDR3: TGTGCCAGCAGGAGCCATGCCTCTGGGGCCAACGTCCTGACTTTC.

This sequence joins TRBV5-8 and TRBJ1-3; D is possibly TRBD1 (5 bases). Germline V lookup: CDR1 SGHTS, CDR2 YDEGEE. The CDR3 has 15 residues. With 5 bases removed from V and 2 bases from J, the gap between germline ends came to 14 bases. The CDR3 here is CASRSDRTPGNTIYF. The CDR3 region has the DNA TGTGCCAGCAGGTCAGACAGAACACCTGGAAACACCATATATTTT.